These 23 T cell receptor beta chains originate from one sample sequenced in a study of control samples from healthy donors and cancer patients. The method was immunoSEQ multiplex PCR; TCRdb's version includes in-frame clones alone and lacks a portion of them. Of about 150,000 clones listed, 93% are singletons. The sequencing sample was made of blood. Receptors originate from a man in his late teens or twenties in good health.

J is TRBJ2-2 and V is TRBV19; 8 bases are a match to TRBD1. The V gene end was trimmed by 5 bases and the J gene end by 4 bases; junction bases not matched to a gene: 3. CDR1 is LNHDA, CDR2 SQIVND, per germline (reference sequence). CDR3 size: 14 residues. The CDR3 sequence: CASSDRGTTGELFF. The CDR3 nucleotides read TGTGCCAGTAGTGACAGGGGAACCACCGGGGAGCTGTTTTTT.

The rearrangement uses TRBV27 and TRBJ1-6, with TRBD1 identical over 10 bases. This CDR3 has 15 residues. The V segment lost 6 bases and the J segment 6 bases; nucleotides outside the gene matches: 5. The germline V gene has CDR1 MNHEY and CDR2 SMNVEV (reference sequence). As DNA, the CDR3 is TGTGCCAGCAGCCCCGGGACAGGGGCTAATTCACCCCTCCACTTT. Translation gives CASSPGTGANSPLHF.

The chain is built from TRBV10-3 and TRBJ2-7, with 8 bases identical to TRBD1. V shed 0 bases, J shed 6 bases, and the junction held 7 bases outside the gene matches. Looked up from germline, CDR1 is ENHRY and CDR2 is SYGVKD. The length of the CDR3 is 15 residues. CDR3 region: CAISESIQGALEQYF. The CDR3 DNA follows: TGTGCCATCAGTGAGTCGATCCAGGGGGCCCTCGAGCAGTACTTC.

Written as DNA, the CDR3 is TGTGCCTGGAGTGCGTCAGGCCGGACCGGGAGCAATCAGCCCCAGCATTTT. Translation gives CAWSASGRTGSNQPQHF. The rearrangement links TRBV30 to TRBJ1-5; D is unclear. Germline V gives CDR1 GTSNPN, CDR2 SVGIG (reference sequence). The V end was cut by 1 base, the J end by 1 base, with 17 bases between. The CDR3 sequence is 17 residues long.

The chain uses TRBV20-1 and TRBJ1-4; no reliable D call. The germline V gene has CDR1 DFQATT and CDR2 SNEGSKA (reference sequence). Trimming pared 3 bases from V and 0 bases from J, leaving 5 bases between. This CDR3 contains 13 residues. The chain's CDR3 is CSASGATNEKLFF. For the CDR3, the DNA is TGCAGTGCTAGTGGCGCAACTAATGAAAAACTGTTTTTT.

The chain carries TRBV6-5 and TRBJ2-1; the match to TRBD1 covers 7 bases. CDR1 and CDR2 from the germline V gene are MNHEY and SVGAGI. J gave up 4 bases and V 5 bases, and 2 bases lay outside the gene matches. This CDR3 is built from 13 residues. The CDR3 sequence: CASSPGQYNEQFF. The CDR3 DNA is TGTGCCAGCAGTCCGGGACAGTACAATGAGCAGTTCTTC.

This clone was recorded only once. The chain couples TRBV28 to TRBJ2-3; D unclear. Germline assignment: CDR1 MDHEN and CDR2 SYDVKM. V gave up 2 bases and J gave up 6 bases, with 6 bases separating them. CDR3 length: 12 residues. The CDR3 bases are TGTGCCAGCAGTTTACAGTGGGATACGCAGTATTTT. The encoded protein is CASSLQWDTQYF.

The chain recombines TRBV10-2 with TRBJ2-7, with 14 bases that match TRBD2. This CDR3 has 18 residues. Germline V gives CDR1 WSHSY, CDR2 SAAADI. V was clipped by 2 bases and J by 1 base; unmatched bases: 7. This CDR3 reads CASSEPGLAGVRSYEQYF. DNA of the CDR3: TGCGCCAGCAGTGAGCCGGGACTAGCGGGAGTGAGGTCCTACGAGCAGTACTTC.

The J gene is TRBJ1-2, the V gene TRBV6-9; D is ambiguous. The germline CDR1 and CDR2 sequences are MNHGY and SVAAGI. V was clipped by 5 bases and J by 4 bases, with 14 bases between them. This CDR3 contains 14 residues. CDR3 sequence reads: CASSKTDSLYGYTF. In DNA form, the CDR3 reads TGTGCCAGCAGTAAAACAGACTCGCTCTATGGCTACACCTTC.

The rearrangement uses TRBV6-5 and TRBJ2-7; D possibly corresponds to TRBD1 (5 bases). The length of the CDR3 is 14 residues. Trimming cost V 0 bases and J 6 bases, with 12 bases left between them. The germline V gene has CDR1 MNHEY and CDR2 SVGAGI. CDR3 region: CASSYSGVPGEQYF. For the CDR3, the DNA is TGTGCCAGCAGTTACTCAGGGGTCCCTGGCGAGCAGTACTTC.

The gene calls are TRBV7-2 and TRBJ1-2; 10 bases map to TRBD1. Germline loops: CDR1 SGHTA, CDR2 FQGNSA. V trimming: 3 bases; J trimming: 5 bases; junction bases outside the gene matches: 0. The CDR3 is 13 amino acids. The CDR3 coding sequence is TGTGCCAGCAGCTTGGGACAGGGGTATGGCTACACCTTC. This encodes CASSLGQGYGYTF.

V is TRBV30 and J is TRBJ2-7, with D unresolved. This CDR3 comprises 12 residues. The germline V and J ends were trimmed by 0 bases and 3 bases, with 6 bases remaining between them. Germline V gene sequence: CDR1 GTSNPN, CDR2 SVGIG (reference sequence). The CDR3 DNA is TGTGCCTGGAGTGTGACCAACTACGAGCAGTACTTC. This gives the protein CAWSVTNYEQYF.

The V and J genes are TRBV6-1 and TRBJ2-1; tentative D call: TRBD1 (7 bases). Germline V gene lookup returns CDR1 MNHNS and CDR2 SASEGT. CDR3 length: 15 amino acids. V lost 0 bases and J lost 13, with 19 bases in between. CDR3 nucleotides: TGTGCCAGCAGTGAAGCGGGGGGACAGATGTTGAAACAGTTCTTC. This sequence encodes CASSEAGGQMLKQFF.

V usage is TRBV5-1 and J usage is TRBJ1-2; a possible D gene is TRBD1 (6 bases). Germline V gene data show CDR1 as SGHRS and CDR2 as YFSETQ. V dropped 2 bases and J dropped 3 bases, with 11 bases sitting between them. This CDR3 is 14 amino acids long. CDR3 amino acids: CASSFTGADYGYTF. CDR3 DNA sequence: TGCGCCAGCAGCTTTACGGGGGCGGACTATGGCTACACCTTC.

This sequence joins TRBV19 and TRBJ1-2, with D unresolved. This CDR3 spans 12 amino acids. The V gene's germline CDR1 is LNHDA and CDR2 SQIVND (reference sequence). The V and J ends lost 11 bases and 8 bases respectively, with 18 bases between them. The CDR3 sequence: CASSRHLEGYTF. The CDR3 region has the DNA TGTGCCTCCAGCCGACACCTAGAAGGCTACACCTTC.

The chain is built from TRBV7-2 and TRBJ1-5; D is uncertain. Germline V gene data show CDR1 as SGHTA and CDR2 as FQGNSA. The CDR3 has 14 residues. The V and J ends lost 0 bases and 5 bases respectively, with 8 bases between them. In DNA, the CDR3 is TGTGCCAGCAGCTTAGCAGGGTTAGATCAGCCCCAGCATTTT. It yields the protein CASSLAGLDQPQHF.

J is TRBJ2-7 and V is TRBV5-1, with 7 bases matching TRBD1. V was pared by 0 bases and J by 4 bases, with 7 bases of the junction left unmatched. The CDR3 consists of 15 residues. Germline V gene lookup returns CDR1 SGHRS and CDR2 YFSETQ. The CDR3 nucleotides read TGCGCCAGCAGCTTGGGGTGGGACAGAGCGTACGAGCAGTACTTC. The encoded protein is CASSLGWDRAYEQYF.

Details on this clone: Other DNA variants within this sample encode the same CDR3. This chain connects TRBV29-1 to TRBJ1-6; D is possibly TRBD1 (5 bases). V lost 4 bases, J lost 8 bases, and 9 bases lay in between. Germline lookup yields CDR1 SQVTM and CDR2 ANQGSEA. The CDR3 totals 12 residues. The CDR3 loop reads CSVGQGDSPLHF. In DNA form, the CDR3 reads TGCAGCGTTGGCCAGGGTGATTCACCCCTCCACTTT. Complete variable domain (other parts from reference TRBV29-1 and TRBJ1-6): SAVISQKPSRDICQRGTSLTIQCQVDSQVTMMFWYRQQPGQSLTLIATANQGSEATYESGFVIDKFPISRPNLTFSTLTVSNMSPEDSSIYLCSVGQGDSPLHFGNGTRLTVT.

The genes are TRBV7-2 and TRBJ2-7, with 7 bases identical to TRBD2. V shed 2 bases, J shed 2 bases, and the junction held 6 bases outside the gene matches. Germline V gene sequence: CDR1 SGHTA, CDR2 FQGNSA. The CDR3 sequence is 15 residues long. The chain's CDR3 is CASSLTGGRTYEQYF. The CDR3 region has the DNA TGTGCCAGCAGCTTAACTGGCGGGAGAACCTACGAGCAGTACTTC.

The chain joins TRBV30 to TRBJ1-6; D is possibly TRBD1 (5 bases). This CDR3 contains 12 residues. Between the trimmed V and J ends, which lost 6 bases and 10 bases, there was a span of 13 bases. Germline CDR1 reads GTSNPN; CDR2 reads SVGIG (reference sequence). This CDR3 reads CACQRRDSPLHF. The CDR3 DNA follows: TGTGCCTGCCAGCGCAGGGACTCACCCCTCCACTTT.

CDR3 coding DNA: TGTGCCAGCAGCCCCTGGACAGAAGATACGCAGTATTTT. Translating it yields CASSPWTEDTQYF. The gene calls are TRBV7-3 and TRBJ2-3, with a weak D call TRBD1 (6 bases). Germline values: CDR1 SGHTA, CDR2 FQGTGA. This CDR3 region has 13 residues. The germline V and J ends were trimmed by 5 bases and 5 bases, with 11 bases remaining between them. Combining the CDR3 with reference TRBV7-3 and TRBJ2-3 gives the whole variable domain GAGVSQTPSNKVTEKGKYVELRCDPISGHTALYWYRQSLGQGPEFLIYFQGTGAADDSGLPNDRFFAVRPEGSVSTLKIQRTERGDSAVYLCASSPWTEDTQYFGPGTRLTVL.

The CDR3 DNA reads TGTGCCAGCTCAGATCTAGCGGGAGGGCCCCACAATGAGCAGTTCTTC. Its protein is CASSDLAGGPHNEQFF. The rearrangement joins TRBV18 to TRBJ2-1, with 12 nucleotides matching TRBD2. In germline, CDR1 is KGHSH, CDR2 LQKENI. The V and J ends lost 5 bases and 5 bases, in that order; junction bases with no gene match: 7. This CDR3 has 16 residues.

The gene calls are TRBV4-3 and TRBJ2-1; D is uncertain. The CDR3 is 13 amino acids. Germline V lookup: CDR1 LGHNA, CDR2 YSLEER. Trimming pared 4 bases from V and 2 bases from J, leaving 6 bases between. CDR3 sequence reads: CASSRVPYNEQFF. CDR3 coding DNA: TGCGCCAGCAGCCGGGTCCCCTACAATGAGCAGTTCTTC.